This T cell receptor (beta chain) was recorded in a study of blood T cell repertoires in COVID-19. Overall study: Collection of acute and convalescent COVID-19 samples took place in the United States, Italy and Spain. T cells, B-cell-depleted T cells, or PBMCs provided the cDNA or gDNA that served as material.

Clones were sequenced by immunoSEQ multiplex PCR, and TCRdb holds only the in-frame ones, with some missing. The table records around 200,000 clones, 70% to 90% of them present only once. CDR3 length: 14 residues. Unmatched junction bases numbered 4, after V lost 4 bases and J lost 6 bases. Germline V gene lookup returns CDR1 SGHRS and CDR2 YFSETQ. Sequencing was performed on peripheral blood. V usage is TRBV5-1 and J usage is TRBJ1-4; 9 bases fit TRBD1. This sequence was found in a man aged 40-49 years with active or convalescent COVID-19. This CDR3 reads CASSIRDRDEKLFF. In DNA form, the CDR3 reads TGCGCCAGCAGCATCCGGGACAGGGATGAAAAACTGTTTTTT.